This TCR beta chain was captured in a study of molecular identifiers for immune sequencing clone quantification. On this clonotype: The CDR3 does not close with the conserved phenylalanine or tryptophan, likely indicating a read error.

Bulk TCR libraries used previously described methods and listed TCR primers. TCRdb reanalysed the PCR reads using MiXCR and keeps one entry per CDR3 protein. The sample contains about 54,000 distinct CDR3 sequences, under 30% of which appear only once. The CDR3 runs to 13 residues. Between the trimmed V and J ends, which lost 8 bases and 3 bases, there was a span of 15 bases. This sequence was found in a human donor in good health. Some libraries in this study had Jurkat cell RNA spiked in. Material for sequencing was naive CD8+ T cells from blood, with Jurkat cell RNA spiked in. Subset here: FACS-sorted CD8+CD4-CCR7+CD45RA+ naive T cells. V usage is TRBV5-3 and J usage is TRBJ2-7; D is perhaps TRBD2 (7 bases). TRBV5-3 is marked as an open reading frame, function uncertain. The CDR3 sequence: CASSPRGLYEQYS. As DNA, the CDR3 is TGTGCCAGCAGCCCGCGGGGGCTCTACGAGCAGTACTCC.